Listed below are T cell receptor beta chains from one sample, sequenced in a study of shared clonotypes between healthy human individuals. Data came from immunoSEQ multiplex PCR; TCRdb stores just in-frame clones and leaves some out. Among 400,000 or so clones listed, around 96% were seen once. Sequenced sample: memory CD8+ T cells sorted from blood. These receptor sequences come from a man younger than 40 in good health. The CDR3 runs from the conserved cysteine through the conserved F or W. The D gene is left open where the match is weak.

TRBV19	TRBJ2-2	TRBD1	TGTGCCAGTAGTATCATGGGGACAGGGAACACCGGGGAGCTGTTTTTT	CASSIMGTGNTGELFF
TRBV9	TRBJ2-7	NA	TGTGCCAGCAGCGTACAGGGCGAGCAGTACTTC	CASSVQGEQYF
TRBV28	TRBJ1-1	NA	TGTGCCAGCAGTGATCCTGGGGGAACTGAAGCTTTCTTT	CASSDPGGTEAFF
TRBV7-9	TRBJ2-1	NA	TGTGCCAGCAGCTTGAGCCCAGCGTTGAATGAGCAGTTCTTC	CASSLSPALNEQFF
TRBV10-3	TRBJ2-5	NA	TGTGCCATCGGGGGGTTGGGGTCGCCGGAGACCCAGTACTTC	CAIGGLGSPETQYF
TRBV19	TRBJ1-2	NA	TGTGCCAGTAGACGCGAAGCTAACTATGGCTACACCTTC	CASRREANYGYTF
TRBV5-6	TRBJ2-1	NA	TGTGCCAGCAGCTTGCGGAACGGGTACTACAATGAGCAGTTCTTC	CASSLRNGYYNEQFF
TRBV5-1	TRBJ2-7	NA	TGCGCCAGCAGCGGGACGGGGGCCTACGAGCAGTACTTC	CASSGTGAYEQYF
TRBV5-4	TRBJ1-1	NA	TGTGCCAGCAGCTCCGGTAGGACTGAAGCTTTCTTT	CASSSGRTEAFF
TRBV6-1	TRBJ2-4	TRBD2	TGTGCCAGCAGTGTCTCCTTAGGCGGGAGGGCCGGGAACATTCAGTACTTC	CASSVSLGGRAGNIQYF
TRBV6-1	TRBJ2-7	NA	TGTGCCAGCTCGAATCGGGTCTACGAGCAGTACTTC	CASSNRVYEQYF
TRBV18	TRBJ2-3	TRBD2	TGTGCCAGCTCACGAGCGGGAGAGGATACGCAGTATTTT	CASSRAGEDTQYF
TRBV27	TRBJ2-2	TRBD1	TGTGCCAGCAGTTCTCGACAGGGCGCGAACACCGGGGAGCTGTTTTTT	CASSSRQGANTGELFF
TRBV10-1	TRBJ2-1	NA	TGCGCCAGCAGTGAGGGAATTAGTGAGCAGTTCTTC	CASSEGISEQFF
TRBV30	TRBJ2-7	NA	TGTGCCTGGAGTATACATCGGGGGGCCTCCTACGAGCAGTACTTC	CAWSIHRGASYEQYF
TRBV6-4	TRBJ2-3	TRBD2	TGTGCCAGCAGTGCTGGGACTAGCGGGACCACAGATACGCAGTATTTT	CASSAGTSGTTDTQYF
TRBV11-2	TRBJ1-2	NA	TGTGCCAGCAGCCCTATCCCAATCGACAGGTCAATAACAACCTTC	CASSPIPIDRSITTF
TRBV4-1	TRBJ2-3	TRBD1	TGCGCCAGCACCCGACAGGGGGGAACAGATACGCAGTATTTT	CASTRQGGTDTQYF
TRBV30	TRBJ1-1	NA	TGTGCCTGCACAGGGAGGAACACTGAAGCTTTCTTT	CACTGRNTEAFF
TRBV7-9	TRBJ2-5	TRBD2	TGTGCCAGCAGCTCACTAGCGGGAGTGGGTGAGACCCAGTACTTC	CASSSLAGVGETQYF
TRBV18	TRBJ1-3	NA	TGTGCCAGCTCACTTGGCCTTTTAAACACCATATATTTT	CASSLGLLNTIYF
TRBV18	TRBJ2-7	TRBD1	TGTGCCAGCTCACCGCCGGGACAGGGCCACGAGCAGTACTTC	CASSPPGQGHEQYF
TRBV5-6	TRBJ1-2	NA	TGTGCCAGCAGTTCATTTGTAACAGGCCCGAACTATGGCTACACCTTC	CASSSFVTGPNYGYTF
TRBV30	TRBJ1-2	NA	TGTGCCTGGGCTGGCTGGGCTGGCTACACCTTC	CAWAGWAGYTF
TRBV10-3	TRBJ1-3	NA	TGTGCCACCCAGGACAGCTCTGGAAACACCATATATTTT	CATQDSSGNTIYF
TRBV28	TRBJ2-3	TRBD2	TGTGCCAGCAGTTTATTTGGTTCGACCGGGAGGGGGACAGATACGCAGTATTTT	CASSLFGSTGRGTDTQYF
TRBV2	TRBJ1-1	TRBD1	TGTGCCAGCGATGAAACAGGGGAAACTGAAGCTTTCTTT	CASDETGETEAFF
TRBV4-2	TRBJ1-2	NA	TGTGCCAGCAGCCAAGATAAGGGGACTAACTATGGCTACACCTTC	CASSQDKGTNYGYTF
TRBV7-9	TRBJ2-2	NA	TGTGCCAGCAGCTTCTTCGGGGAGCTGTTTTTT	CASSFFGELFF
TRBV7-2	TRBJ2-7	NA	TGTGCCAGCAGACCACAATTTTGGGGATACGAGCAGTACTTC	CASRPQFWGYEQYF
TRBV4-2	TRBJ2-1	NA	TGTGCCAGCAGCCAAGGACTCAACCTCGAGCAGTTCTTC	CASSQGLNLEQFF
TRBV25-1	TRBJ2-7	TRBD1	TGTGCCAGCAGTGATCGAACAGGGGTGTGGGAGCAGTACTTC	CASSDRTGVWEQYF
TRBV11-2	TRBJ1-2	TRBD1	TGTGCCAGCAGCTCCCGGACAGGGGGGCTTTATGGCTACACCTTC	CASSSRTGGLYGYTF